The following is a TCR beta chain sequence with its context. The data were taken from a study of CD8 T cells in Susac syndrome. Random hexamers served to reverse transcribe about 0.5 to 1 ug RNA. Multiplex immunoSEQ PCR targeted 54 Vbeta and 13 Jbeta TCR beta segments. One entry per CDR3 protein results from TCRdb running MiXCR on the immunoSEQ multiplex PCR reads. In the table there are about 210,000 distinct CDR3 sequences, about 95% of which are singletons. V lost 4 bases to trimming and J lost 8 bases; unmatched junction nucleotides: 11. CDR1 and CDR2 from the germline V gene are GTSNPN and SVGIG (reference sequence). There are 14 residues in the CDR3. The multiple sclerosis control cohort comprised treatment-naive individuals presenting with stable or active relapsing-remitting disease. The TEMRA cells underwent FACS enrichment, while the CD8+ and CD4+ T cells underwent negative isolation.

The rearrangement joins TRBV30 to TRBJ2-1, with TRBD2 identical over 7 bases. This clonotype originated in a human donor with multiple sclerosis. The specimen sequenced was CD4+ T cells from PBMCs. The CDR3 coding sequence is TGTGCCTGGAAGCGGGGAATCTCCGGGGATGAGCAGTTCTTC. Translated, it gives CAWKRGISGDEQFF.